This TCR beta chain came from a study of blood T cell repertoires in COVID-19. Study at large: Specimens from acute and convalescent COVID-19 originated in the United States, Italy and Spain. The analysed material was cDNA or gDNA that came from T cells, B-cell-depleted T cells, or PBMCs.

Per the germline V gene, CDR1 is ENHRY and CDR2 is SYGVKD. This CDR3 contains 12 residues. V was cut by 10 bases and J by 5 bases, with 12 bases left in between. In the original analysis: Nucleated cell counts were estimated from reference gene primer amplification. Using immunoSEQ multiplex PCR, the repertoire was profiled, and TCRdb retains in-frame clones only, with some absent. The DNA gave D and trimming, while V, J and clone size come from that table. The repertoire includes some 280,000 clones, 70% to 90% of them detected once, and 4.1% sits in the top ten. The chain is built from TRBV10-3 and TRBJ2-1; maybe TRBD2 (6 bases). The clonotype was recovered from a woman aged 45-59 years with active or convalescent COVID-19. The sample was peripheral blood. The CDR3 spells CASGTGDNEQFF. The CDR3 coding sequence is TGTGCCAGCGGGACTGGGGACAATGAGCAGTTCTTC.